These 7 T cell receptor beta chains were all obtained from the same sample, sequenced in a study of blood T cell repertoires in COVID-19. Only in-frame clones appear in the TCRdb table, and some are missing; sequencing was by immunoSEQ multiplex PCR. There are under 300,000 clones in the sample; approximately 80% occur only once, and approximately 10% lies in the top ten. Sequencing was carried out using peripheral blood. Every receptor here comes from a woman aged 80 or over with acute or convalescent COVID-19.

The gene calls are TRBV3-1 (or the pseudogene TRBV3-2) and TRBJ2-1; weak D call: TRBD2 (5 bases). The ends were cut back, 2 bases at V and 9 bases at J, with 8 bases in the middle. CDR3 size: 12 residues. Germline V gene sequence: CDR1 LGHDT, CDR2 YNNKEL (reference sequence). CDR3 region: CASSQYGGEQFF. The CDR3 bases are TGTGCCAGCAGCCAATATGGAGGTGAGCAGTTCTTC.

This chain joins TRBV5-4 and TRBJ2-3; 14 bases align to TRBD2. V trimming: 3 bases; J trimming: 9 bases; junction bases outside the gene matches: 12. This CDR3 is built from 17 residues. Per the germline V gene, CDR1 is SGHNT and CDR2 is YYREEE (reference sequence). This CDR3 reads CASSSAAGTSGGGTQYF. Here the CDR3 DNA reads TGTGCCAGCAGCTCGGCTGCCGGGACTAGCGGGGGTGGGACGCAGTATTTT.

The chain recombines TRBV5-1 with TRBJ1-2; 7 nucleotides agree with TRBD1. The CDR3 contains 13 residues. Germline V gene sequence: CDR1 SGHRS, CDR2 YFSETQ. The J segment lost 1 base and the V segment lost 5 bases, leaving 2 bases of the junction unmatched. CDR3 bases: TGCGCCAGCAGACGGGACAGTAACTATGGCTACACCTTC. Protein sequence: CASRRDSNYGYTF.

V gene TRBV6-5 combines with J gene TRBJ1-1; D ambiguous. V gave up 0 bases and J gave up 2 bases, with 7 bases separating them. Germline V gives CDR1 MNHEY, CDR2 SVGAGI. This CDR3 comprises 14 residues. In DNA form, the CDR3 reads TGTGCCAGCAGTTACTCGTTATCCAACACTGAAGCTTTCTTT. Translation gives CASSYSLSNTEAFF.

The chain has TRBV12-3 or TRBV12-4 and TRBJ2-7, with TRBD2 identical over 7 bases. The CDR3 extends over 11 amino acids. Unmatched junction bases numbered 4, after V lost 5 bases and J lost 9 bases. CDR3 protein: CASSAGDGQYF. DNA of the CDR3: TGTGCCAGCAGTGCGGGAGACGGGCAGTACTTC.

The V and J genes are TRBV12-5 and TRBJ1-2, with D unclear. Germline-derived CDR1 and CDR2 are LGHNT and FRNRAP. The CDR3 consists of 14 residues. The V end lost 2 bases, the J end lost 2 bases, and 9 bases lay between the germline ends. CDR3 in amino acids: CASGLWAVNYGYTF. DNA of the CDR3: TGTGCTAGTGGTTTGTGGGCAGTCAACTATGGCTACACCTTC.

J is TRBJ1-1 and V is TRBV30; D is uncertain. Per the germline V gene, CDR1 is GTSNPN and CDR2 is SVGIG (reference sequence). The V end lost 0 bases, the J end lost 4 bases, and 9 bases lay between the germline ends. The CDR3 runs 13 residues. CDR3 loop: CAWSVREGTEAFF. As DNA, the CDR3 is TGTGCCTGGAGTGTAAGGGAGGGCACTGAAGCTTTCTTT.